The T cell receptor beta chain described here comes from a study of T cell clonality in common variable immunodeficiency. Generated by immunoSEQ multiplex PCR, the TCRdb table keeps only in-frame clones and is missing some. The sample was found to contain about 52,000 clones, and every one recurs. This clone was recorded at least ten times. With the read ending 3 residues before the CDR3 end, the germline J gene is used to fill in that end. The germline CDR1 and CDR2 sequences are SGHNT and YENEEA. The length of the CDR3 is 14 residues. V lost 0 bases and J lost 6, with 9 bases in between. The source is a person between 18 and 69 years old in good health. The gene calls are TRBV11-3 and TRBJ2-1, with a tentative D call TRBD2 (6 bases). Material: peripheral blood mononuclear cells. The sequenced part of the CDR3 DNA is TGTGCCAGCAGCTTAGAGGCGGGAAGCAATGAG. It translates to CASSLEAGSNE. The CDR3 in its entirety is CASSLEAGSNEQFF. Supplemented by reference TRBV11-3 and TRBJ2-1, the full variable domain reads EAGVVQSPRYKIIEKKQPVAFWCNPISGHNTLYWYLQNLGQGPELLIRYENEEAVDDSQLPKDRFSAERLKGVDSTLKIQPAELGDSAVYLCASSLEAGSNEQFFGPGTRLTVL.